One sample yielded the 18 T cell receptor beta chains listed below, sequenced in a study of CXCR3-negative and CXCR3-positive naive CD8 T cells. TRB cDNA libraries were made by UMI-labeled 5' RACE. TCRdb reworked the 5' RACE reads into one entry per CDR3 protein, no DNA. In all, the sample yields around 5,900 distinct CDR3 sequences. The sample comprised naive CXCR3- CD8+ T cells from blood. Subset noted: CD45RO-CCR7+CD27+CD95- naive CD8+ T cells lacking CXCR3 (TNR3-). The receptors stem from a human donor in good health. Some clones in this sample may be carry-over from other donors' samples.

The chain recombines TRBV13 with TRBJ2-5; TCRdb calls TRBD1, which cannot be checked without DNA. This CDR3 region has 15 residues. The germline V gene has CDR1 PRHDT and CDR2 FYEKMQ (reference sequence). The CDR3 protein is CASSGTGQGGETQYF.

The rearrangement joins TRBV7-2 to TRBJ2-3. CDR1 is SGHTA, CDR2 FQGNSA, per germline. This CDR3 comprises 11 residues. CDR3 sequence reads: CASSPTDTQYF.

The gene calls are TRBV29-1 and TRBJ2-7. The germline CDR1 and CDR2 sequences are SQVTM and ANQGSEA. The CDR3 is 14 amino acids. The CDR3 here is CSVPKPGGSYEQYF.

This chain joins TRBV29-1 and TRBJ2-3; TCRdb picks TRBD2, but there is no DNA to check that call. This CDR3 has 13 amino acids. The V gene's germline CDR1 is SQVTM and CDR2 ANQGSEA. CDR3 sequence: CSVEREWGDTQYF.

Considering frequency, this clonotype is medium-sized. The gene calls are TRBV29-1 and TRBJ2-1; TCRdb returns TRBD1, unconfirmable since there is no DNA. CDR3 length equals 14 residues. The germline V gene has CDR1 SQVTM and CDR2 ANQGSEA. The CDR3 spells CSVANPDGYNEQFF.

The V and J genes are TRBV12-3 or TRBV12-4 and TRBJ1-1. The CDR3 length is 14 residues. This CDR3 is CASSPHVENTEAFF.

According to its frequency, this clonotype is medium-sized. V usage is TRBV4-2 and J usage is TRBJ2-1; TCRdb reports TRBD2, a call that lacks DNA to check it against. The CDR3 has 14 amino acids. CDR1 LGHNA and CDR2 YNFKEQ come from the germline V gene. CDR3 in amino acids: CASSQVEGYNEQFF.

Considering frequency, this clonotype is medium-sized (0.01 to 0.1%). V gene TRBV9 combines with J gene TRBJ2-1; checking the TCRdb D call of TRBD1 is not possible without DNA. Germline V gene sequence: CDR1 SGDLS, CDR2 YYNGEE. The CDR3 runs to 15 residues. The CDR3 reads CASSVDRAGYNEQFF.

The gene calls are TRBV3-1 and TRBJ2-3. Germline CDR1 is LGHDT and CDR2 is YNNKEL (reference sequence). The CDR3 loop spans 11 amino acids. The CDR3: CASSRQDTQYF.

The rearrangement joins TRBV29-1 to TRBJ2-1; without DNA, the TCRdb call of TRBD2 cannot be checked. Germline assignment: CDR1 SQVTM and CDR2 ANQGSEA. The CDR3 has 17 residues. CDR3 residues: CSDNSPVTSGVYLEQFF.

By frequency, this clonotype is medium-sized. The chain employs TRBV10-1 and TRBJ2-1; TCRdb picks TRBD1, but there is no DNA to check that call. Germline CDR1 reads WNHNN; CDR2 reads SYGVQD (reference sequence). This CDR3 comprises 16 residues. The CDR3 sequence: CASRPKQGMSYNEQFF.

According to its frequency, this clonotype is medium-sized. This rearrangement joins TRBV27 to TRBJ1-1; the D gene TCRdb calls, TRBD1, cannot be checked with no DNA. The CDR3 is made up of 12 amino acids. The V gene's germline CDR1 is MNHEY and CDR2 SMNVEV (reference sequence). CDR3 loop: CASTTGNTEAFF.

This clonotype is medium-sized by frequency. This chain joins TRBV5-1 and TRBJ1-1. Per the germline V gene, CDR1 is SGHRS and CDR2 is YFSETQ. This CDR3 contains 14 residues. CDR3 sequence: CASSLDWLNTEAFF.

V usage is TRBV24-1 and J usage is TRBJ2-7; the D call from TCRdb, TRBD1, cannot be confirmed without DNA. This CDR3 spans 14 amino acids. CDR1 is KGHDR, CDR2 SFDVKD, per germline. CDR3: CATSDSWGRGEQYF.

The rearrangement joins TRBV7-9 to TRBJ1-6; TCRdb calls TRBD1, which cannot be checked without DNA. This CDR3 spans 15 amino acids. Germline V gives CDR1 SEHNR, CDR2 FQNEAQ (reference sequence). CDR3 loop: CASSLGDRHNSPLHF.

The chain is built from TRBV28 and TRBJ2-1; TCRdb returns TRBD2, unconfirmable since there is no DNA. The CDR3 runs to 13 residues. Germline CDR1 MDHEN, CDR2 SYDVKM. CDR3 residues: CASSPWALGEQFF.

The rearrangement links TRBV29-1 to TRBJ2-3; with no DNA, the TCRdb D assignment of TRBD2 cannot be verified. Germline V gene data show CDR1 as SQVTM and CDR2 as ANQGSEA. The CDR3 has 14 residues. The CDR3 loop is CSVPWVADTDTQYF.

The CDR3: CSAPPPRTYEQYF. The V gene is TRBV20-1, the J gene TRBJ2-7; TCRdb reports TRBD1, a call that lacks DNA to check it against. Germline CDR1 and CDR2: DFQATT and SNEGSKA (reference sequence). The CDR3 loop spans 13 amino acids.